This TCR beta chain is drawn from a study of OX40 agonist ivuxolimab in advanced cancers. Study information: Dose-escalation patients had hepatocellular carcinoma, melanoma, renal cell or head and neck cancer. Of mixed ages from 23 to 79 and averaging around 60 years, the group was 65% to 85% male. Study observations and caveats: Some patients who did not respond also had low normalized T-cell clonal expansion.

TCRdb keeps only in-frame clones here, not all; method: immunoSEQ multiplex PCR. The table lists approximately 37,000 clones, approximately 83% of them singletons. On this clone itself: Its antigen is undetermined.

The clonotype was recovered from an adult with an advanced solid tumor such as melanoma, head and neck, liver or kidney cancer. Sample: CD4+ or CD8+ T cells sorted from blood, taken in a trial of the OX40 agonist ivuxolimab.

The CDR3 spells CASSPFHSGISQNTGELFF. In DNA, the CDR3 is TGTGCCAGTAGCCCGTTCCATAGCGGGATTTCACAAAACACCGGGGAGCTGTTTTTT. The V and J genes are TRBV19 and TRBJ2-2; 8 nucleotides line up with TRBD2. Trimming at V came to 6 bases and at J to 2 bases, leaving 17 bases not matched to a gene. Germline CDR1 LNHDA, CDR2 SQIVND (reference sequence). This CDR3 has 19 residues. Using reference TRBV19 and TRBJ2-2 for the parts outside the CDR3, the full variable domain is DGGITQSPKYLFRKEGQNVTLSCEQNLNHDAMYWYRQDPGQGLRLIYYSQIVNDFQKGDIAEGYSVSREKKESFPLTVTSAQKNPTAFYLCASSPFHSGISQNTGELFFGEGSRLTVL.